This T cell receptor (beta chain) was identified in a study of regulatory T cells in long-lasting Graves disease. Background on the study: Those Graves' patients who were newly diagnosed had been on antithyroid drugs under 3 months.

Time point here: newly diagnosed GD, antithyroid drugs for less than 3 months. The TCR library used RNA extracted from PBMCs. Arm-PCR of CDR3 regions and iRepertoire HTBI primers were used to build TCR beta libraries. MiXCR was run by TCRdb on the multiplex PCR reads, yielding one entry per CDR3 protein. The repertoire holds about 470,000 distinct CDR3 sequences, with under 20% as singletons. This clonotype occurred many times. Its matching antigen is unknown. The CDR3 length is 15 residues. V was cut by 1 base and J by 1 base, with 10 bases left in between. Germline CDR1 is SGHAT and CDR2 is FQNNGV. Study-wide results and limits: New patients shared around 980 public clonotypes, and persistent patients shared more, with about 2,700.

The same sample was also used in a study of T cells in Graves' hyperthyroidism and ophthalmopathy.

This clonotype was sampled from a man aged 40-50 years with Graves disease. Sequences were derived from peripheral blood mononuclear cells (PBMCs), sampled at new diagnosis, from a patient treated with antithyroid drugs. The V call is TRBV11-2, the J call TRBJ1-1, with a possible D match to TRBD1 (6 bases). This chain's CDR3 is CASSLGDRTNTEAFF. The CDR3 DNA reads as TGTGCCAGCAGCTTAGGAGACAGGACGAACACTGAAGCTTTCTTT.